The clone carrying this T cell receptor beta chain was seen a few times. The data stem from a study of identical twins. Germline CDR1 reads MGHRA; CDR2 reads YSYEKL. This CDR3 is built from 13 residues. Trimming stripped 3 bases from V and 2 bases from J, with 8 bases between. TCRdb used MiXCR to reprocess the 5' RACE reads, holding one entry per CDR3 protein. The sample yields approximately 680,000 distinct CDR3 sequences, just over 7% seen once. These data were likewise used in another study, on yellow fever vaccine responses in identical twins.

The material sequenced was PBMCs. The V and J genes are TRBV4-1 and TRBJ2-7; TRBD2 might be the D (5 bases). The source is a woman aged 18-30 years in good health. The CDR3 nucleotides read TGCGCCAGCAGCCACAGCGGTCCCTACGAGCAGTACTTC. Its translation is CASSHSGPYEQYF.